The present TCR beta chain was sequenced within a study of blood T cell repertoires in COVID-19. Study context: Donors in the United States, Italy and Spain gave samples during acute or convalescent COVID-19. The cDNA or gDNA used as material had been derived from T cells, B-cell-depleted T cells, or PBMCs.

Judged by abundance, this clone is medium-sized. Per the study methods: Nucleated cell number was recorded as an estimate derived from reference gene primer amplification. Clones were read by immunoSEQ multiplex PCR, and TCRdb kept only the in-frame ones, dropping some. V, J and clone size derive from that table, while D and trimming were established from the DNA sequence. This table has fewer than 50,000 clones, around 84% appearing once. V was clipped by 3 bases and J by 2 bases; unmatched bases: 4. The CDR3 loop spans 15 amino acids. The V gene's germline CDR1 is MNHEY and CDR2 SVGEGT. This clonotype originated in a human donor in a cohort sampled during active COVID-19. This chain uses TRBV6-2 or TRBV6-3 with TRBJ1-5; 7 positions agree with TRBD1. The sequenced material came from peripheral blood. Here the CDR3 reads CASSYNGQGNQPQHF. CDR3 sequence (DNA): TGTGCCAGCAGTTATAACGGACAGGGCAATCAGCCCCAGCATTTT.